The clone carrying this T cell receptor beta chain was seen a single time. The antigen is unknown. Repertoires were generated with immunoSEQ multiplex PCR, while TCRdb's copy carries only in-frame clones and drops some. The table includes 50,000 to 80,000 clones, under 95% detected once. This sample is drawn from a study of OX40 agonist ivuxolimab in advanced cancers. At the level of the study: Ivuxolimab was administered intravenously to patients at 0.01 to 10 mg/kg every 2 weeks. Overall study results and limits: Some of the lowest clonal expansion was seen in partial responders at 0.1-3.0 mg/kg. Some nonresponders additionally presented with little normalized T-cell clonal expansion.

Germline V gene data show CDR1 as SGHNT and CDR2 as YYREEE (reference sequence). This CDR3 region has 17 residues. Trimming removed 0 bases from V and 0 bases from J, with 10 bases in between. This sequence joins TRBV5-4 and TRBJ2-6, with D perhaps TRBD1 (6 bases). This receptor was identified in an adult with an advanced solid tumor such as melanoma, head and neck, liver or kidney cancer. The sample consisted of CD4+ or CD8+ T cells sorted from blood, taken in a trial of the OX40 agonist ivuxolimab. CDR3 coding DNA: TGTGCCAGCAGCTTGGGACAGGCCCTCTCTGGGGCCAACGTCCTGACTTTC. Its protein is CASSLGQALSGANVLTF.